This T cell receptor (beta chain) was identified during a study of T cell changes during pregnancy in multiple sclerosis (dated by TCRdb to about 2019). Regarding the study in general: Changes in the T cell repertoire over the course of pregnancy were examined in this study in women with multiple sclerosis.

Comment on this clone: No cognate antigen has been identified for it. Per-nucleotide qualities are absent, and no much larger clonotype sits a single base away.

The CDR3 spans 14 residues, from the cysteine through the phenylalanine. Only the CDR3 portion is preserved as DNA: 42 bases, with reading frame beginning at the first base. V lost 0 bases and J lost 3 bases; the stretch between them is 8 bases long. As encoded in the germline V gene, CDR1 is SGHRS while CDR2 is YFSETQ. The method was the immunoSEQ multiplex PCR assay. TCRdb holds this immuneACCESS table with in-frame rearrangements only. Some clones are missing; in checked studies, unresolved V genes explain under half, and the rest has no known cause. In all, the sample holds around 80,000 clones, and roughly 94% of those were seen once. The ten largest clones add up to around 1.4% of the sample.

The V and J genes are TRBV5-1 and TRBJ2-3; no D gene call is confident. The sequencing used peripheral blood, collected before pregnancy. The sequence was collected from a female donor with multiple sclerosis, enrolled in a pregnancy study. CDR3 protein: CASSLAANTDTQYF. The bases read TGCGCCAGCAGCTTGGCCGCTAATACAGATACGCAGTATTTT.